A selection of T cell receptor beta chains follows, all from one sample in a study of T cell repertoires in cytomegalovirus infection. Antigens of these TCRs are unknown. TCRdb reprocessed the reads via MiXCR and lists one record per CDR3 protein. This sample has approximately 590,000 distinct CDR3 sequences, with about 40% found just once. The sample in question was cultured PBMCs, obtained from culture after CMV antigen stimulation. Source of these receptors: a human donor in good health (CMV status not recorded). Some clones in this sample may be carry-over from other donors' samples. Both conserved end residues are trimmed from each CDR3. A D gene is named only where the DNA matches it firmly. Clone sizes are given selectively: once, few, many, or a class where the clone is expanded.

J gene | V gene | D gene | clone size | CDR3 protein
TRBJ1-2 | TRBV4-3 | . | few | ASSQDWGGSGFSKGYT
TRBJ1-1 | TRBV7-2 | TRBD1 | many | ASSLRQGTEAF
TRBJ2-5 | TRBV28 | TRBD2 | . | ASSLWTSGRGSETQY
TRBJ1-1 | TRBV11-2 | . | few | ASSPRRIKQEAF
TRBJ2-7 | TRBV7-2 | . | many | ASSLDQLATYEQY
TRBJ2-3 | TRBV7-2 | . | many | ASSLWAGASDTQY
TRBJ2-2 | TRBV6-1 | TRBD2 | . | ASMTLPGLAGGNTGELF
TRBJ1-5 | TRBV28 | . | . | ATRHPDQPQH
TRBJ1-5 | TRBV28 | TRBD1 | . | ASSSYPGTGRQPQH
TRBJ2-5 | TRBV7-2 | . | few | ASSLGGGPPRETQY
TRBJ1-2 | TRBV2 | . | few | ASRPTGPGPNAYGYT
TRBJ1-5 | TRBV5-4 | . | . | ASSPGAGRPQH
TRBJ2-2 | TRBV7-2 | TRBD2 | few | ASRTGTSTGELF
TRBJ2-3 | TRBV7-9 | TRBD1 | . | ASSPWDRETDTQY
TRBJ2-7 | TRBV20-1 | . | . | SATSDKHYEQY
TRBJ2-1 | TRBV12-3/TRBV12-4 | . | . | ASSFGQGRF
TRBJ1-4 | TRBV12-3/TRBV12-4 | TRBD1 | . | ASSFQGVGEKLF
TRBJ2-3 | TRBV5-1 | TRBD2 | . | ASSLASAGDTDTQY
TRBJ2-5 | TRBV19 | . | few | ASSIAGDGIETQY
TRBJ2-3 | TRBV27 | TRBD2 | few | ASRGLASADTQY
TRBJ1-2 | TRBV6-5 | TRBD1 | . | ASTPTGGFGGYT
TRBJ2-3 | TRBV6-5 | TRBD2 | . | ASSYGASGTSSTDTQY
TRBJ2-3 | TRBV7-2 | TRBD2 | . | ASSLDAAGGSTDTQY
TRBJ2-7 | TRBV6-6 | . | . | ASKKRRLYEQY
TRBJ2-7 | TRBV4-2 | TRBD1 | few | ASSLHPGQVYEQY
TRBJ2-7 | TRBV7-2 | TRBD2 | . | ASSLTSGSRYEQY
TRBJ2-7 | TRBV4-1 | TRBD1 | . | ASSPGTALTYEQY
TRBJ1-1 | TRBV7-6 | . | . | ASSLDPAAVEAF
TRBJ2-7 | TRBV20-1 | TRBD1 | . | SARGKQGDFREQY
TRBJ2-7 | TRBV29-1 | TRBD2 | . | SVKGLAGAYEQY
TRBJ1-2 | TRBV6-5 | . | . | ASSYRTGKIAGGYT
TRBJ1-3 | TRBV7-6 | TRBD1 | many | ASSLGDRAGNTIY
TRBJ1-5 | TRBV7-2 | . | few | ASSRLGSGNQPQH
TRBJ2-1 | TRBV7-6 | . | . | ASSAPGSLYNEQF
TRBJ2-1 | TRBV24-1 | TRBD1 | . | ATSDPGQADEQF
TRBJ1-1 | TRBV20-1 | TRBD1 | few | SARDLRGPDEAF
TRBJ1-1 | TRBV29-1 | . | few | SVGPNPGRNTEAF
TRBJ2-1 | TRBV12-3/TRBV12-4 | . | . | ASRGGTYNEQF
TRBJ2-7 | TRBV6-2/TRBV6-3 | . | few | ASSYPTLIWLIYEQY
TRBJ2-1 | TRBV20-1 | . | . | SAARLGENEQF
TRBJ2-5 | TRBV7-2 | TRBD1 | . | ASSPTGGGEETQY
TRBJ2-2 | TRBV19 | . | . | ASTGAGELF
TRBJ2-1 | TRBV6-5 | . | . | ASSYSRDYEQF
TRBJ2-1 | TRBV7-6 | . | . | ASSLRPSGATEQF
TRBJ2-1 | TRBV25-1 | . | . | ATGGFALVDEQF
TRBJ2-3 | TRBV10-3 | TRBD2 | . | AIRPGLAGGTDTQY
TRBJ2-1 | TRBV6-6 | TRBD2 | few | ASSDRGGADEQF
TRBJ2-1 | TRBV12-3/TRBV12-4 | TRBD2 | . | ASTLLKKRGLNEQF
TRBJ2-7 | TRBV7-8 | . | few | ASSHLGGSYEQY
TRBJ2-5 | TRBV7-2 | . | . | ASSQTRETQY
TRBJ1-1 | TRBV28 | . | . | ASSLIDRPMNTEAF
TRBJ2-3 | TRBV27 | . | . | ASTLGFTQY
TRBJ2-7 | TRBV12-3/TRBV12-4 | TRBD2 | few | ASGTPTSGSYEQY